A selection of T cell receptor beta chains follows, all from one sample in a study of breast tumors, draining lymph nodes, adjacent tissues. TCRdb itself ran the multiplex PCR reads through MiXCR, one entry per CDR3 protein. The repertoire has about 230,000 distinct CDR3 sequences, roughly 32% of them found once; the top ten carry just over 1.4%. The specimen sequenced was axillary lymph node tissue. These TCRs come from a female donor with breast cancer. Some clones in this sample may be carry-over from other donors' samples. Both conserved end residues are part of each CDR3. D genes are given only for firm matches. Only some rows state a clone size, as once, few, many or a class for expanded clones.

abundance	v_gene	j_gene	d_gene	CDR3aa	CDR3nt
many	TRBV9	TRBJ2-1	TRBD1	CASSDPGQGMANEQFF	TGTGCCAGCAGTGACCCTGGACAGGGGATGGCAAATGAGCAGTTCTTC
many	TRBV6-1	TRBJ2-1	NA	CASSDPTPRSYNEQFF	TGTGCCAGCAGTGATCCCACCCCTAGGTCCTACAATGAGCAGTTCTTC
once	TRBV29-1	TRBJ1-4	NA	CGASPGGNEKLFF	TGCGGCGCTAGTCCCGGAGGCAATGAAAAACTGTTTTTT
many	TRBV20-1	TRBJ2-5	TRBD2	CSASNPRAGGPGETQYF	TGCAGTGCTAGTAACCCCAGAGCGGGAGGGCCGGGAGAGACCCAGTACTTC
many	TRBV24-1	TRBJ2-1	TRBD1	CATSDITGTGPNEQFF	TGTGCCACCAGTGATATCACCGGGACAGGGCCTAATGAGCAGTTCTTC
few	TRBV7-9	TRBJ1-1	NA	CASSLEQPNTEAFF	TGTGCCAGCAGCTTAGAACAGCCGAACACTGAAGCTTTCTTT
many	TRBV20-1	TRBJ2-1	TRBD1	CSARNQQGAGYNEQFF	TGCAGTGCTCGAAACCAACAGGGGGCGGGGTACAATGAGCAGTTCTTC
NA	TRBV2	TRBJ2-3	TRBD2	CASTVSSGTDTQYF	TGTGCCAGCACTGTCTCTAGCGGAACAGATACGCAGTATTTT
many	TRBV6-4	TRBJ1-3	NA	CASPRTLSGNTIYF	TGTGCCAGTCCAAGGACACTCTCTGGAAACACCATATATTTT
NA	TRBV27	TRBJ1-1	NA	CASSWGTRGTEAFF	TGTGCCAGCAGCTGGGGGACCCGAGGGACTGAAGCTTTCTTT
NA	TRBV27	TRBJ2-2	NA	CASSLSRKTLVPETGELFF	TGTGCCAGCAGTTTGTCCAGGAAAACCTTGGTCCCTGAGACCGGGGAGCTGTTTTTT
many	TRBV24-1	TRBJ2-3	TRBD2	CATSDLGAGRDTQYF	TGTGCCACCAGTGATTTAGGAGCGGGAAGGGATACGCAGTATTTT
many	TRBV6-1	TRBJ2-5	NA	CASSGRGGKETQYF	TGTGCCAGCAGTGGGCGAGGGGGTAAAGAGACCCAGTACTTC
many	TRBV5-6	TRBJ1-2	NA	CASSSYYGYTF	TGTGCCAGCAGCTCCTATTATGGCTACACCTTC
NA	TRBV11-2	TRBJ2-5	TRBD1	CASSLDLGQGAGETQYF	TGTGCCAGCAGCTTAGATCTAGGACAGGGGGCGGGGGAGACCCAGTACTTC
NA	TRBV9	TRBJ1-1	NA	CASSAFGGSTEAFF	TGTGCCAGCAGCGCGTTTGGGGGTAGTACTGAAGCTTTCTTT
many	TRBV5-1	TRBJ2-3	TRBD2	CASSLPSGADTQYF	TGCGCCAGCAGCTTACCTAGCGGAGCAGATACGCAGTATTTT
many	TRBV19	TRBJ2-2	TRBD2	CASSAPRGGATGELFF	TGTGCCAGTAGTGCCCCTCGGGGGGGGGCCACCGGGGAGCTGTTTTTT
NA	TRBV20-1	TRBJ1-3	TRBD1	CSAREQGPLSGNTIYF	TGCAGTGCTAGGGAACAGGGGCCCCTCTCTGGAAACACCATATATTTT
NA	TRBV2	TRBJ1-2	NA	CASSGVNYGYTF	TGTGCCAGCAGCGGTGTTAACTATGGCTACACCTTC
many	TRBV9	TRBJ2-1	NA	CASSVDLALEQFF	TGTGCCAGCAGCGTAGATCTAGCGCTTGAGCAGTTCTTC
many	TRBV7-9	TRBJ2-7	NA	CASSSATGRREQYF	TGTGCCAGCAGCTCCGCCACAGGGCGGCGCGAGCAGTACTTC
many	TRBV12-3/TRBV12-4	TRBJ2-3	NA	CASSYRGLTDTQYF	TGTGCCAGCAGTTACAGGGGACTCACAGATACGCAGTATTTT
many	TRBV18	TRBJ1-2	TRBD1	CASSPGTGRDYTF	TGTGCCAGCTCACCAGGGACAGGGAGAGACTACACCTTC